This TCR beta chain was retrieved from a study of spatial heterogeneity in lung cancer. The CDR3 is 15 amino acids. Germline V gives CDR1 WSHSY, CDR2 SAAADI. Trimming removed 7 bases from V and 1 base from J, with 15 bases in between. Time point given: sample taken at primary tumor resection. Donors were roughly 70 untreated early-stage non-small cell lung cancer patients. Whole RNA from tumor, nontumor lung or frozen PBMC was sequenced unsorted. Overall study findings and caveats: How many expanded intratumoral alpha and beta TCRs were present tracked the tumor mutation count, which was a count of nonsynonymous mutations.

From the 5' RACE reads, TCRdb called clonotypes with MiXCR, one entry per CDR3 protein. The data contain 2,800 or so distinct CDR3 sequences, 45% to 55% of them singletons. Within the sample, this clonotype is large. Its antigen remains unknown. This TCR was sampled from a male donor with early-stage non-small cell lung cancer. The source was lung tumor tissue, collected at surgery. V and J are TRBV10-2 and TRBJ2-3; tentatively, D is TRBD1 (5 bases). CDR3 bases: TGCGCCAGCACCCTGACAGCGACCCGCACAGATACGCAGTATTTT. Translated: CASTLTATRTDTQYF.